This is a list of T cell receptor beta chains from one sample in a study of blood T cell repertoires in COVID-19. TCRdb keeps only in-frame clones here, not all; method: immunoSEQ multiplex PCR. The table records tens of thousands of clones, approximately 84% of them present only once. Sequences were obtained from peripheral blood. These receptors all stem from a woman aged 60-70 years with acute or convalescent COVID-19. Each CDR3 is given with its conserved first and last residue. The order of the fields is clone size, J gene, D gene, V gene, CDR3 protein, CDR3 DNA. D genes are given only for firm matches. For some rows the clone size is stated as once, few or many, or as a class when expanded; others skip it.

.	TRBJ1-6	.	TRBV5-4	CASSLGSTGLNSPLHF	TGTGCCAGCAGCTTGGGATCTACAGGGCTGAATTCACCCCTCCACTTT
.	TRBJ1-1	TRBD1	TRBV6-6	CAGTRTGTNTEAFF	TGTGCCGGGACACGGACAGGGACGAACACTGAAGCTTTCTTT
.	TRBJ1-5	TRBD1	TRBV7-9	CASSLGITGAQPQHF	TGTGCCAGCAGCTTAGGAATCACAGGGGCTCAGCCCCAGCATTTT
once	TRBJ2-7	TRBD2	TRBV7-2	CASSPRGLAGNSYEQYF	TGTGCCAGCAGCCCTCGGGGGCTAGCGGGGAACTCCTACGAGCAGTACTTC
.	TRBJ2-1	TRBD1	TRBV5-1	CASSWGQGRGEQFF	TGCGCCAGCAGCTGGGGACAGGGTAGAGGTGAGCAGTTCTTC
.	TRBJ2-3	.	TRBV4-2	CASSGGVGTDTQYF	TGTGCCAGCAGCGGAGGGGTAGGGACAGATACGCAGTATTTT
few	TRBJ1-3	.	TRBV5-1	CASSFRGAGNTIYF	TGCGCCAGCAGCTTCCGGGGAGCAGGAAACACCATATATTTT
once	TRBJ2-1	TRBD2	TRBV4-1	CASSRPAGGQGNEQFF	TGCGCCAGCAGCCGCCCAGCGGGGGGGCAGGGCAATGAGCAGTTCTTC
.	TRBJ1-1	.	TRBV5-6	CASSLPGGGGTEAFF	TGTGCCAGCAGCCTGCCGGGGGGGGGAGGAACTGAAGCTTTCTTT
.	TRBJ1-1	TRBD1	TRBV19	CASSEEPGTGAMNTEAFF	TGTGCCAGTAGTGAGGAGCCCGGGACAGGGGCGATGAACACTGAAGCTTTCTTT
.	TRBJ1-1	.	TRBV3-1/TRBV3-2	CASSQRQAANTEAFF	TGTGCCAGCAGCCAGAGACAGGCGGCGAACACTGAAGCTTTCTTT
.	TRBJ2-5	TRBD2	TRBV5-1	CASSPGTSLQETQYF	TGCGCCAGCAGCCCGGGGACTAGCCTTCAAGAGACCCAGTACTTC
.	TRBJ2-7	TRBD1	TRBV5-1	CASSLAQGAYEQYF	TGCGCCAGCAGCTTGGCACAGGGGGCGTACGAGCAGTACTTC
.	TRBJ2-2	TRBD1	TRBV6-4	CASSVGGGTGELFF	TGTGCCAGCAGTGTAGGGGGCGGCACCGGGGAGCTGTTTTTT
.	TRBJ2-7	TRBD2	TRBV10-3	CAISVLAGGSYEQYF	TGTGCCATCAGTGTTCTGGCGGGGGGCTCCTACGAGCAGTACTTC
.	TRBJ2-3	.	TRBV6-2/TRBV6-3	CASSWDGGPSTDTQYF	TGTGCCAGCAGTTGGGACGGGGGGCCGAGCACAGATACGCAGTATTTT
.	TRBJ2-7	TRBD1	TRBV9	CASSVAGTGATYEQYF	TGTGCCAGCAGCGTAGCCGGGACAGGGGCAACCTACGAGCAGTACTTC
.	TRBJ1-5	.	TRBV2	CASSADQPQHF	TGTGCCAGCAGTGCCGATCAGCCCCAGCATTTT
.	TRBJ2-7	.	TRBV14	CASSQGPGQPPEQYF	TGTGCCAGCAGCCAAGGACCGGGACAACCGCCGGAGCAGTACTTC
.	TRBJ1-2	.	TRBV2	CASSREYGYTF	TGTGCCAGCAGCCGGGAGTATGGCTACACCTTC
few	TRBJ2-7	.	TRBV3-1/TRBV3-2	CASSPSGGSYEQYF	TGTGCCAGCAGCCCTTCTGGAGGGTCCTACGAGCAGTACTTC
medium-sized	TRBJ2-7	.	TRBV7-7	CASSLTVTATAYEQYF	TGTGCCAGCAGCTTAACTGTGACAGCGACCGCCTACGAGCAGTACTTC
few	TRBJ1-2	TRBD1	TRBV29-1	CSVATGGYGYTF	TGCAGCGTAGCGACAGGGGGCTATGGCTACACCTTC
.	TRBJ1-3	.	TRBV4-1	CASSSGHFSGNTIYF	TGCGCCAGCAGCTCCGGACACTTCTCTGGAAACACCATATATTTT
.	TRBJ1-1	TRBD1	TRBV3-1/TRBV3-2	CASSQDYRGVGTEAFF	TGTGCCAGCAGCCAAGATTACAGGGGAGTGGGTACTGAAGCTTTCTTT
.	TRBJ1-1	TRBD1	TRBV5-1	CASSLDRGTEAFF	TGCGCCAGCAGCTTGGACAGGGGCACTGAAGCTTTCTTT
.	TRBJ1-1	.	TRBV6-5	CASSYVAENTEAFF	TGTGCCAGCAGTTACGTCGCAGAGAACACTGAAGCTTTCTTT
.	TRBJ2-1	TRBD2	TRBV7-3	CASSLGAGGYNEQFF	TGTGCCAGCAGCTTGGGAGCGGGGGGCTACAATGAGCAGTTCTTC
.	TRBJ2-2	.	TRBV5-4	CASQGGNTGELFF	TGTGCCAGTCAAGGGGGGAACACCGGGGAGCTGTTTTTT
.	TRBJ1-1	.	TRBV5-1	CASSLEGLDTEAFF	TGCGCCAGCAGCTTGGAGGGGCTAGACACTGAAGCTTTCTTT
few	TRBJ1-1	.	TRBV7-3	CASSLKGRAEAFF	TGTGCCAGCAGCTTAAAGGGGAGGGCTGAAGCTTTCTTT
.	TRBJ2-1	.	TRBV18	CASSQVQGNEQFF	TGTGCCAGCTCACAAGTACAGGGAAATGAGCAGTTCTTC
few	TRBJ1-3	.	TRBV9	CASSPRTAGNTIYF	TGTGCCAGCAGCCCCCGGACAGCTGGAAACACCATATATTTT
.	TRBJ2-7	.	TRBV6-5	CASRGGGTSSYEQYF	TGTGCCAGCAGGGGCGGAGGGACTTCCTCCTACGAGCAGTACTTC
.	TRBJ1-1	TRBD1	TRBV30	CAWSLLRDRDWGTEAFF	TGTGCCTGGAGCCTTCTGCGGGACAGGGATTGGGGCACTGAAGCTTTCTTT
once	TRBJ2-4	.	TRBV30	CAWSIGGGMPRVAKNIQYF	TGTGCCTGGAGTATAGGGGGGGGGATGCCTCGGGTAGCCAAAAACATTCAGTACTTC
few	TRBJ1-5	TRBD1	TRBV19	CASTDRGNSNQPQHF	TGTGCCAGTACCGACAGGGGGAATAGCAATCAGCCCCAGCATTTT
few	TRBJ2-5	.	TRBV12-3/TRBV12-4	CASSLGLMGTQYF	TGTGCCAGCAGTTTGGGACTTATGGGGACCCAGTACTTC
.	TRBJ1-4	.	TRBV2	CASSLDRPFNEKLFF	TGTGCCAGCAGTCTTGACAGGCCCTTTAATGAAAAACTGTTTTTT
few	TRBJ1-1	TRBD1	TRBV19	CASSDRDRPWNTEAFF	TGTGCCAGTAGTGACCGGGACAGACCCTGGAACACTGAAGCTTTCTTT
.	TRBJ1-2	.	TRBV19	CASSQATNYGYTF	TGTGCCAGTTCGCAGGCGACTAACTATGGCTACACCTTC
.	TRBJ2-3	.	TRBV9	CASSAGLRTSTDTQYF	TGTGCCAGCAGCGCGGGACTCAGAACTAGCACAGATACGCAGTATTTT
.	TRBJ1-2	.	TRBV19	CASSIGPVNYGYTF	TGTGCCAGTAGTATAGGCCCAGTCAACTATGGCTACACCTTC
.	TRBJ2-7	TRBD1	TRBV11-3	CASSLDQGDSRGQQQYF	TGTGCCAGCAGCTTAGATCAGGGGGATTCCAGGGGGCAGCAGCAGTACTTC
.	TRBJ2-5	TRBD2	TRBV4-2	CASSQSGEQETQYF	TGTGCCAGCAGCCAAAGCGGGGAACAAGAGACCCAGTACTTC
.	TRBJ2-7	TRBD2	TRBV25-1	CASSEFLADEQYF	TGTGCCAGCAGTGAATTTCTAGCGGACGAGCAGTACTTC
.	TRBJ2-1	TRBD2	TRBV24-1	CATSDRNGTSGGPSYNEQFF	TGTGCCACCAGTGACCGCAACGGGACTAGCGGGGGCCCCTCCTACAATGAGCAGTTCTTC
once	TRBJ1-1	.	TRBV27	CASSQRGGTEAFF	TGTGCCAGCAGTCAACGGGGGGGCACTGAAGCTTTCTTT
.	TRBJ2-1	TRBD2	TRBV30	CAWSIASGGANEQFF	TGTGCCTGGAGTATCGCGAGCGGGGGGGCCAATGAGCAGTTCTTC
few	TRBJ2-5	.	TRBV5-1	CASSLAGSPRAQYF	TGCGCCAGCAGCTTGGCCGGCTCCCCCAGGGCCCAGTACTTC
.	TRBJ1-1	.	TRBV6-1	CASSGGGGIGGTEAFF	TGTGCCAGCAGTGGAGGGGGTGGAATAGGAGGCACTGAAGCTTTCTTT
.	TRBJ1-1	.	TRBV6-6	CASTLQAREAFF	TGTGCCAGCACTTTACAGGCCCGTGAAGCTTTCTTT
.	TRBJ2-7	.	TRBV5-1	CASTPGGTATYEQYF	TGCGCCAGCACTCCCGGAGGCACGGCTACCTACGAGCAGTACTTC
.	TRBJ2-3	.	TRBV30	CAWRGRGVDTQYF	TGTGCCTGGAGGGGCAGGGGAGTAGATACGCAGTATTTT
.	TRBJ1-6	.	TRBV3-1/TRBV3-2	CASSDGGRSPLHF	TGTGCCAGCAGTGACGGGGGACGGTCACCCCTCCACTTT